This T cell receptor beta chain was captured in a study of blood T cell repertoires in COVID-19. Study overall: Material from acute and convalescent COVID-19 was sourced from the United States, Italy and Spain. Sources were T cells, B-cell-depleted T cells, or PBMCs; the material itself was cDNA or gDNA.

As originally analysed: Amplification of reference gene primers provided the estimated nucleated cell counts. Repertoires were generated with immunoSEQ multiplex PCR, while TCRdb's copy carries only in-frame clones and drops some. The V and J calls and clone size were taken over from that table, and D and trimming were inferred from the DNA. The sample holds about 100,000 clones; about 90% are singletons and the top ten take roughly 4.3%. The receptor comes from a young man with acute or convalescent COVID-19. Sequenced: peripheral blood.

The CDR3 spells CASRDLGQENEKLFF. In DNA form, the CDR3 reads TGTGCCAGCAGGGATTTAGGACAGGAAAATGAAAAACTGTTTTTT. The V gene is TRBV28, the J gene TRBJ1-4; 7 bases line up with TRBD1. This CDR3 spans 15 amino acids. Germline values: CDR1 MDHEN, CDR2 SYDVKM. Trimming at V came to 6 bases and at J to 5 bases, leaving 9 bases not matched to a gene.